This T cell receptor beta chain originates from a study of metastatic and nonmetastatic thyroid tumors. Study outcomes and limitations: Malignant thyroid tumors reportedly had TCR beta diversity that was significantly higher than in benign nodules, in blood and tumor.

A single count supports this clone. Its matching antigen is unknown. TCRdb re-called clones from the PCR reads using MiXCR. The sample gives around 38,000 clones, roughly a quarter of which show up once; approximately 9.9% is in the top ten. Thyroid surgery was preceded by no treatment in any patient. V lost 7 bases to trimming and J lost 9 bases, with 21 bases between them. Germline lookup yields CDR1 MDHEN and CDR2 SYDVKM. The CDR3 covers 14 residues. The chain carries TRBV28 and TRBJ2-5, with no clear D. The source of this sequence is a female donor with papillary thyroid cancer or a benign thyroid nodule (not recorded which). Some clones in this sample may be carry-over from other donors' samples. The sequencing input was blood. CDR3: CASISPHGAWSQYF. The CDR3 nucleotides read TGTGCCAGCATTTCCCCCCACGGCGCTTGGTCCCAGTACTTC.